This TCR beta chain is drawn from a study of shared clonotypes between healthy human individuals. Study observations and caveats: Rarefaction gave evidence that sorted-subset sequencing remained incomplete despite large depth.

The CDR3 contains 17 residues. The germline CDR1 and CDR2 sequences are LNHNV and YYDKDF (reference sequence). The V gene lost 2 bases and the J gene lost 0 bases, with 14 bases spanning the gap. Sequencing used immunoSEQ multiplex PCR; TCRdb keeps in-frame clones, though not all of them. The sample consists of hundreds of thousands of clones, less than 80% of them appearing once. Regarding this clone: Its antigen remains unknown.

The source is a woman between 25 and 40 years old in good health. The sequenced sample was memory CD4+ T cells sorted from blood. Described subset: CD45RA-negative fraction. The V and J genes are TRBV15 and TRBJ1-3; D gene ambiguous. DNA of the CDR3: TGTGCCACCAGCAGATTCGAAGAGATCCACTCTGGAAACACCATATATTTT. Translating it yields CATSRFEEIHSGNTIYF.